This T cell receptor beta chain was identified during a study of metastatic and nonmetastatic thyroid tumors. In the study overall: The study looked at repertoires side by side in blood and in tumor or nodule tissue from malignant and benign thyroid patients.

TCRdb recomputed clones from the PCR reads via MiXCR. The table records about 45,000 clones, 4% of them present only once. This clone was counted many times. V lost 0 bases to trimming and J lost 7 bases, with 4 bases between them. The CDR3 contains 12 residues. CDR1 and CDR2 (germline): SGHRS, YFSETQ. Patients had received no treatment of any kind before thyroid surgery. The TCR comes from a female donor with papillary thyroid cancer or a benign thyroid nodule (not recorded which). Some clones in this sample may be carry-over from other donors' samples. Input material: blood. V and J are TRBV5-1 and TRBJ2-2, with no clear D. DNA for the CDR3: TGCGCCAGCAGCTTGGCCAGCGGGGAGCTGTTTTTT. Translated, it gives CASSLASGELFF.